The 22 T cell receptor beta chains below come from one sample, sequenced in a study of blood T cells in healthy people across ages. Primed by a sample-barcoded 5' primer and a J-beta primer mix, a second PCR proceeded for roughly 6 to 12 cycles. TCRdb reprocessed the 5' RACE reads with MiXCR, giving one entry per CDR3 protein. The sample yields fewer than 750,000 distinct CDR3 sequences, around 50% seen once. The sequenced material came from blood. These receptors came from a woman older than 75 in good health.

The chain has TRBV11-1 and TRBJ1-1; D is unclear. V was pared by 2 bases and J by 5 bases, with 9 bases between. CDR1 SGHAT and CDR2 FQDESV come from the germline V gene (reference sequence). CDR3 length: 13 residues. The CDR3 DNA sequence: TGTGCCAGCAGCTTACAATTTGGAACTGAAGCTTTCTTT. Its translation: CASSLQFGTEAFF.

CDR3 in amino acids: CASRAGADYNEQFF. CDR3 nucleotide sequence: TGCGCCAGCAGAGCTGGGGCCGACTACAATGAGCAGTTCTTC. V is TRBV5-1 and J is TRBJ2-1; a weak D match, TRBD1 (5 bases). CDR3 length: 14 amino acids. CDR1 is SGHRS, CDR2 YFSETQ, per germline. V lost 5 bases and J lost 3, with 12 bases in between.

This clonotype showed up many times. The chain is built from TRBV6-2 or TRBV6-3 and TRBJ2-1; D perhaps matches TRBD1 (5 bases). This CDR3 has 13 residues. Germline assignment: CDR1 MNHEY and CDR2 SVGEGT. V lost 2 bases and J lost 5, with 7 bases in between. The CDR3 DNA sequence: TGTGCCAGCAGTTACGACAGAAACAATGAGCAGTTCTTC. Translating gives CASSYDRNNEQFF.

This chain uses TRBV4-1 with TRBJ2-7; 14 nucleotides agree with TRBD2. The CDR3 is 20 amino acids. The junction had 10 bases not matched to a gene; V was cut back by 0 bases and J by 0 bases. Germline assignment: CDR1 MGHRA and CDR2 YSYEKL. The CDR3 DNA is TGCGCCAGCAGCCAAGAGGGTGGGACTAGCGGGGGAGGCGTCTCCTACGAGCAGTACTTC. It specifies CASSQEGGTSGGGVSYEQYF.

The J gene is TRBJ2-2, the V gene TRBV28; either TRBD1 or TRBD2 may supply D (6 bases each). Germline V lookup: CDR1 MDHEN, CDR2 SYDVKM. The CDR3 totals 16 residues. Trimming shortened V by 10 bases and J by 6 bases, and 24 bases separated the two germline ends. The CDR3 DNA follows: TGTGCCACCACCCGACCGGGGGCTCAACGTGCCGGGGAGCTGTTTTTT. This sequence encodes CATTRPGAQRAGELFF. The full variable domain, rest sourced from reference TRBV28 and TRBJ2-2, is DVKVTQSSRYLVKRTGEKVFLECVQDMDHENMFWYRQDPGLGLRLIYFSYDVKMKEKGDIPEGYSVSREKKERFSLILESASTNQTSMYLCATTRPGAQRAGELFFGEGSRLTVL.

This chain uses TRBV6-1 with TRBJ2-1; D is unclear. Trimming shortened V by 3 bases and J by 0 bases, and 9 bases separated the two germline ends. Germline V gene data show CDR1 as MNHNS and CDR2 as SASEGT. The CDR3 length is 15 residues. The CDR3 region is CASSEGGSSYNEQFF. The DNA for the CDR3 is TGTGCCAGCAGTGAGGGCGGCAGCTCCTACAATGAGCAGTTCTTC.

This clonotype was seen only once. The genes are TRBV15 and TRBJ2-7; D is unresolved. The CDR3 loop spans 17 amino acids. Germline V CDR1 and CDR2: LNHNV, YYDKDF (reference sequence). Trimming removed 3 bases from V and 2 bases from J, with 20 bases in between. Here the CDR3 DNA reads TGTGCCACCAGCAGCCTTCCAACGAGGACCGATACCTACGAGCAGTACTTC. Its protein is CATSSLPTRTDTYEQYF.

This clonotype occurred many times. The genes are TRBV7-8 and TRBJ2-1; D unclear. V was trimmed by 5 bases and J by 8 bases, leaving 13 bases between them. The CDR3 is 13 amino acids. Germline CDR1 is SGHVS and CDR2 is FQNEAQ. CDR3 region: CASSARRSDEQFF. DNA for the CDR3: TGTGCCAGCAGCGCTCGAAGGAGCGATGAGCAGTTCTTC.

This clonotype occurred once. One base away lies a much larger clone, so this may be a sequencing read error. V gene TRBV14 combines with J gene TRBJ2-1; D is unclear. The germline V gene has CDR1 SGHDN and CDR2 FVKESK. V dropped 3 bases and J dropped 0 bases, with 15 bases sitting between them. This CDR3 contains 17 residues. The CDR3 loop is CASSQRTPIDSYNEQFF. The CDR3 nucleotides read TGTGCCAGCAGCCAGAGGACCCCAATCGACTCCTACAATGAGCAGTTCTTC.

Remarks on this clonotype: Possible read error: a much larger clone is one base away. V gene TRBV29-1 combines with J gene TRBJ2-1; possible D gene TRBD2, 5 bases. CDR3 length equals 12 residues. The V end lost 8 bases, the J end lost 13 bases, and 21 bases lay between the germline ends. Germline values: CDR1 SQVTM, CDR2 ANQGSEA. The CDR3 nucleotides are TGCAGCCCTAGGACTTTGGCAGAGACCCAGTTCTTC. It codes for CSPRTLAETQFF.

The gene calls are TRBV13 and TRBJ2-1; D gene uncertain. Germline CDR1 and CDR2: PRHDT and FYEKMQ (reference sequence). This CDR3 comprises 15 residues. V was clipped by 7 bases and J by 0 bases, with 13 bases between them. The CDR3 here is CASTPGDSSYNEQFF. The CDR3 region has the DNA TGTGCCAGCACCCCGGGCGATAGCTCCTACAATGAGCAGTTCTTC. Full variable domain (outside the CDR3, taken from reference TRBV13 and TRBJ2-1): AAGVIQSPRHLIKEKRETATLKCYPIPRHDTVYWYQQGPGQDPQFLISFYEKMQSDKGSIPDRFSAQQFSDYHSELNMSSLELGDSALYFCASTPGDSSYNEQFFGPGTRLTVL.

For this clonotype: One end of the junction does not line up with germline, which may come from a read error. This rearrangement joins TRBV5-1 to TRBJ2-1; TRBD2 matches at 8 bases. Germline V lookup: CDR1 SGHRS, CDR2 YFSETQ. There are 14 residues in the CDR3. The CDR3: CTSSLELAVNEQFF. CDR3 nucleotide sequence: TGCACCAGCAGCTTGGAACTAGCGGTCAATGAGCAGTTCTTC.

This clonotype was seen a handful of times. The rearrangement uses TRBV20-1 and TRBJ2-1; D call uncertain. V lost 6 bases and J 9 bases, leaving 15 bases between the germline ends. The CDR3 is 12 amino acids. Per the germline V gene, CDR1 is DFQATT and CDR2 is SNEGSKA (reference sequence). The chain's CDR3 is CSAGRRWGEQFF. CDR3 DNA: TGCAGTGCAGGGCGTCGGTGGGGTGAGCAGTTCTTC.

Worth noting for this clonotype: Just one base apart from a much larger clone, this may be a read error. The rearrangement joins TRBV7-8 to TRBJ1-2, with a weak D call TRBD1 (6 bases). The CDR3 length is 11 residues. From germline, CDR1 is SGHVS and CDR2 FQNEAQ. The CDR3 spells CACSPGEGYTF. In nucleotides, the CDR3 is TGTGCCTGCAGCCCAGGGGAAGGCTACACCTTC.

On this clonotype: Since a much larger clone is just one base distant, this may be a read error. The DNA of the CDR3 is TGTGCCTGCAGCCCCCTCGGGGGCCCACCTACGCAGTATTTT. This encodes CACSPLGGPPTQYF. The chain links TRBV7-2 to TRBJ2-3; TRBD1 or TRBD2 may be the D gene (6 bases each). Germline V gives CDR1 SGHTA, CDR2 FQGNSA. CDR3 size: 14 residues.

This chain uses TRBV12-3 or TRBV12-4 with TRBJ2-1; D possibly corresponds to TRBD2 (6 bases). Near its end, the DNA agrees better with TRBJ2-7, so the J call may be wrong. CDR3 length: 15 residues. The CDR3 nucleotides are TGTGCCAGCAGTTTCCTCGCGGGGTCCTACAATGAGCAGTACTTC. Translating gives CASSFLAGSYNEQYF.

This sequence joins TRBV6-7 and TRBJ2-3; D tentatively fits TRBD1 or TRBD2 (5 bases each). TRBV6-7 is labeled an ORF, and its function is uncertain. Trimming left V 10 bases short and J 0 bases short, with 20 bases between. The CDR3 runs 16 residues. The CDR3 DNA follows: TGTGCCATCCGACGGGGCCAACTAATTAGCACAGATACGCAGTATTTT. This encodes CAIRRGQLISTDTQYF.

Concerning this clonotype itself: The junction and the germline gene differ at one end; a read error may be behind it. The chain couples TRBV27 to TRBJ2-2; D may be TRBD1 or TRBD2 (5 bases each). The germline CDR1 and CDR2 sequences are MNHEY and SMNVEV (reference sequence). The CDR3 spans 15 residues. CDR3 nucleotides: TGCGCCAGCAGTTTATGGGGACGGTACACCGGGGAGCTGTTTTTT. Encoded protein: CASSLWGRYTGELFF.

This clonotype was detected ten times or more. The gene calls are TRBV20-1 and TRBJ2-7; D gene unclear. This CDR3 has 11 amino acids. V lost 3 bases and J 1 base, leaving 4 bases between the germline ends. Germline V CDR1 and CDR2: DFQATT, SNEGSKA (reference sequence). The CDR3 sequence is CSASGSYEQYF. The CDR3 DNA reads TGCAGTGCTAGCGGTTCCTACGAGCAGTACTTC.

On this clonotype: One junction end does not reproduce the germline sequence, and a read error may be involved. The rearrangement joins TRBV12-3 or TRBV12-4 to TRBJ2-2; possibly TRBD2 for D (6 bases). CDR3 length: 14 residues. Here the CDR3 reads CTSKGQGGTGELFF. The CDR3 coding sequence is TGTACCAGCAAGGGGCAGGGAGGAACCGGGGAGCTGTTTTTT.

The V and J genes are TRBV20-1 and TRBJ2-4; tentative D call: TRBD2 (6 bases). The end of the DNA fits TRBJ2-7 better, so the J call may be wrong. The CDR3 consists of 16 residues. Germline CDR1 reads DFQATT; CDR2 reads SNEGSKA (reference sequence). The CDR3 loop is CSARDRLVGGTYEQYF. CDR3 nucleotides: TGCAGTGCTAGAGATCGGCTAGTGGGAGGCACCTACGAGCAGTACTTC.

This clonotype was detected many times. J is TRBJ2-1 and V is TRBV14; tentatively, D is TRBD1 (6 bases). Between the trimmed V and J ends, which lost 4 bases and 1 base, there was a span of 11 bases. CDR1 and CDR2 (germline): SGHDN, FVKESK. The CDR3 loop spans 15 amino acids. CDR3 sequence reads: CASSPPGQSYNEQFF. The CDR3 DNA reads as TGTGCCAGCAGCCCCCCAGGACAGTCCTACAATGAGCAGTTCTTC.